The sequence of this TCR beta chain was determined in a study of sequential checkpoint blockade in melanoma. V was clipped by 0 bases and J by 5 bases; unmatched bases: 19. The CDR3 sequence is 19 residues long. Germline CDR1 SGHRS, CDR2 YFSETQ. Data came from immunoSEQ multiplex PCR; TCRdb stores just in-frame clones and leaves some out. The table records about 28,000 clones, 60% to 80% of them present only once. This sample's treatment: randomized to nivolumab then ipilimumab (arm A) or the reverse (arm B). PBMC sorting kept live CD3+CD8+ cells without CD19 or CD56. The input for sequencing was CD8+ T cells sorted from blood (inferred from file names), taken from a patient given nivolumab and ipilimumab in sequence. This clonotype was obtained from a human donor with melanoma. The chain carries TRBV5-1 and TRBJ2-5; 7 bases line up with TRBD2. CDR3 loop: CASSLEPPGLKFGRETQYF. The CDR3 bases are TGCGCCAGCAGCTTGGAACCACCGGGACTAAAGTTTGGTCGGGAGACCCAGTACTTC.